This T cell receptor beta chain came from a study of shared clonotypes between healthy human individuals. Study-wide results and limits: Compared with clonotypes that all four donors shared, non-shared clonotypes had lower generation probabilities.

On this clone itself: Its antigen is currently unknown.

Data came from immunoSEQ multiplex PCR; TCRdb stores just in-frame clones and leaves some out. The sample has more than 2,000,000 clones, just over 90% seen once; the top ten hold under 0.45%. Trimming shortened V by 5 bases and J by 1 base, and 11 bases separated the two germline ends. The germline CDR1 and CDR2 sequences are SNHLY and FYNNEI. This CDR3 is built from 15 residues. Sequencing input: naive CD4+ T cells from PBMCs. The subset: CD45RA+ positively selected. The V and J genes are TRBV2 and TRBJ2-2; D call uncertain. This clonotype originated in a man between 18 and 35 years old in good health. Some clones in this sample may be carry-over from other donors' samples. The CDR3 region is CASSRNIENTGELFF. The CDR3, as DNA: TGTGCCAGCAGTCGGAATATAGAGAACACCGGGGAGCTGTTTTTT. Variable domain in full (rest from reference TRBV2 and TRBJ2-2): EPEVTQTPSHQVTQMGQEVILRCVPISNHLYFYWYRQILGQKVEFLVSFYNNEISEKSEIFDDQFSVERPDGSNFTLKIRSTKLEDSAMYFCASSRNIENTGELFFGEGSRLTVL.